The clone carrying this TCR beta chain has a count of ten or more. Its antigen remains unknown. The entry originates in a study of identical twins. Study outcomes and limitations: There were fewer insertions in abundant cord blood beta clonotypes, but memory repertoires showed no such pattern. Where out-of-frame alpha sequences were twin-shared, they showed excess low generation probability. Invariant cells of the MAIT and iNKT types might have partly distorted the zero-insertion analyses.

In TCRdb, the 5' RACE reads were re-called with MiXCR into one record per CDR3 protein. The data contain approximately 890,000 distinct CDR3 sequences, roughly 12% of them singletons. These data are also associated with another study on yellow fever vaccine responses in identical twins. That investigation notes: Reportedly, twins showed a vaccine T cell response that looked partly convergent and partly personalized.

The TCR sequence derives from a woman aged 18-30 years in good health. Sequencing was performed on PBMCs.

The chain's CDR3 is CASTEPGHTEAFF. CDR3 DNA: TGTGCCAGCACCGAACCCGGACACACTGAAGCTTTCTTT. V and J are TRBV27 and TRBJ1-1; D gene uncertain. V lost 7 bases and J 3 bases, leaving 12 bases between the germline ends. Germline assignment: CDR1 MNHEY and CDR2 SMNVEV (reference sequence). This CDR3 has 13 residues.